These T cell receptor beta chains were read from a single sample in a study of cytomegalovirus exposure and HLA in healthy donors. Produced via immunoSEQ multiplex PCR; TCRdb's table is partial and in-frame only. The table lists roughly 110,000 clones, about two thirds of them singletons. Sequenced input: PBMCs. The receptors were sampled from a boy between 5 and 17 years old in good health and CMV-seronegative. The CDR3 runs from the conserved cysteine through the conserved F or W. D genes are given only for firm matches. A row's size may be missing; if present it is once, few, many or a size class.

v_gene	abundance	j_gene	d_gene	CDR3aa	CDR3nt
TRBV10-3	few	TRBJ2-6	-	CAVHGSGANVLTF	TGTGCCGTTCACGGCTCTGGGGCCAACGTCCTGACTTTC
TRBV11-2	-	TRBJ1-1	-	CASSLDLNSYTEAFF	TGTGCCAGCAGCTTAGATTTGAACAGTTACACTGAAGCTTTCTTT
TRBV5-1	-	TRBJ2-7	-	CASSSFGAGAEQYF	TGCGCCAGCAGCTCCTTTGGCGCAGGGGCCGAGCAGTACTTC
TRBV11-2	-	TRBJ2-3	-	CASSWRPASGDYTDTQYF	TGTGCCAGCAGCTGGAGGCCAGCGTCGGGAGATTACACAGATACGCAGTATTTT
TRBV28	-	TRBJ2-7	-	CASSSQDPRASLYEQYF	TGTGCCAGCAGCTCGCAGGACCCCCGGGCTAGCCTCTACGAGCAGTACTTC
TRBV9	-	TRBJ2-3	-	CASSESGLSTDTQYF	TGTGCCAGCAGCGAATCGGGACTCAGCACAGATACGCAGTATTTT
TRBV7-6	once	TRBJ2-3	-	CASSPRRRVDTQYF	TGTGCCAGCAGCCCCCGGCGGCGGGTAGATACGCAGTATTTT
TRBV28	-	TRBJ1-5	TRBD1	CASRMGGTGGYQPQHF	TGTGCCAGCAGAATGGGGGGGACAGGGGGTTATCAGCCCCAGCATTTT
TRBV25-1	once	TRBJ1-2	-	CASSEILPGWRYGYTF	TGTGCCAGCAGTGAAATCTTGCCGGGGTGGAGATATGGCTACACCTTC
TRBV7-2	once	TRBJ2-1	-	CASTRLGLSYNEQFF	TGTGCCAGCACCCGCTTGGGACTCTCCTACAATGAGCAGTTCTTC
TRBV9	-	TRBJ2-5	TRBD1	CASSPRDRGYQETQYF	TGTGCCAGCAGCCCTCGGGACAGGGGGTACCAAGAGACCCAGTACTTC
TRBV30	-	TRBJ2-7	-	CAWSVASYEQYF	TGTGCCTGGAGTGTGGCCTCCTACGAGCAGTACTTC
TRBV5-6	-	TRBJ1-5	-	CASSLGSSNQPQHF	TGTGCCAGCAGCCTGGGCAGTAGCAATCAGCCCCAGCATTTT
TRBV5-1	-	TRBJ2-5	TRBD2	CASSLGHGLAGAGETQYF	TGCGCCAGCAGCTTGGGACACGGACTAGCGGGAGCAGGGGAGACCCAGTACTTC
TRBV2	few	TRBJ2-6	-	CASTYSGANVLTF	TGTGCCAGCACCTACTCTGGGGCCAACGTCCTGACTTTC
TRBV10-3	-	TRBJ1-6	TRBD1	CATYSGTGGSPLHF	TGTGCCACTTACTCCGGGACAGGGGGATCACCCCTCCACTTT
TRBV5-4	few	TRBJ2-3	-	CASSLEAGADTQYF	TGTGCCAGCAGCTTGGAAGCAGGGGCAGATACGCAGTATTTT
TRBV29-1	-	TRBJ2-3	-	CSARTASTDTQYF	TGCAGCGCCAGGACAGCGAGCACAGATACGCAGTATTTT
TRBV7-2	-	TRBJ2-3	TRBD2	CASSLEGGFTDTQYF	TGTGCCAGCAGCTTAGAGGGAGGGTTCACAGATACGCAGTATTTT
TRBV13	-	TRBJ2-7	-	CASSFRERTHEQYF	TGTGCCAGCAGCTTCCGGGAGAGGACTCACGAGCAGTACTTC
TRBV4-1	few	TRBJ1-1	TRBD1	CASSQVSRGRTEAFF	TGCGCCAGCAGCCAAGTTAGCAGGGGGCGCACTGAAGCTTTCTTT
TRBV19	-	TRBJ1-2	-	CASSIVDTTYGYTF	TGTGCCAGTAGTATAGTGGACACCACTTATGGCTACACCTTC
TRBV5-8	-	TRBJ2-7	-	CASSLQSVDEQYF	TGTGCCAGCAGCTTACAGTCCGTCGACGAGCAGTACTTC
TRBV19	once	TRBJ1-5	TRBD1	CASSGDRGTTSNQPQHF	TGTGCCAGTAGTGGGGACAGGGGGACCACTAGCAATCAGCCCCAGCATTTT
TRBV2	few	TRBJ2-1	-	CASSAFFVASHNEQFF	TGTGCCAGCAGTGCGTTTTTTGTAGCGAGTCACAATGAGCAGTTCTTC
TRBV29-1	-	TRBJ1-1	TRBD1	CSVETRDRGFHTEAFF	TGCAGCGTTGAAACCCGGGACAGGGGGTTTCACACTGAAGCTTTCTTT
TRBV5-1	few	TRBJ2-7	TRBD1	CASSSSLGTGDSYEQYF	TGCGCCAGCAGCTCTTCCTTGGGGACAGGGGATTCCTACGAGCAGTACTTC
TRBV6-6	-	TRBJ1-1	TRBD1	CASSPPGGTEAFF	TGTGCCAGCAGTCCACCAGGGGGCACTGAAGCTTTCTTT
TRBV7-9	-	TRBJ2-1	-	CASSLGGGGLENEQFF	TGTGCCAGCAGCTTAGGGGGAGGGGGACTCGAGAATGAGCAGTTCTTC
TRBV7-9	medium-sized	TRBJ1-6	-	CASSLEQYNSPLHF	TGTGCCAGCAGCTTAGAACAGTATAATTCACCCCTCCACTTT
TRBV27	-	TRBJ1-6	-	CASKGGGQPLHF	TGTGCCAGCAAAGGTGGGGGACAACCCCTCCACTTT
TRBV19	few	TRBJ2-3	-	CASKHRVLDTQYF	TGTGCCAGTAAGCACAGGGTTTTGGATACGCAGTATTTT
TRBV5-1	-	TRBJ2-5	TRBD1	CASSFQGEETQYF	TGCGCCAGCAGCTTTCAGGGGGAGGAGACCCAGTACTTC
TRBV7-2	few	TRBJ2-1	-	CASSFHSSGSYNEQFF	TGTGCCAGCAGCTTTCATTCGAGCGGTTCCTACAATGAGCAGTTCTTC
TRBV6-4	-	TRBJ1-5	-	CASSDRQGRAYFGNQPQHF	TGTGCCAGCAGTGACAGGCAGGGGAGGGCCTATTTTGGCAATCAGCCCCAGCATTTT
TRBV11-2	-	TRBJ2-5	TRBD1	CASSLYSGQGETQYF	TGTGCCAGCAGCTTATACTCAGGACAGGGGGAGACCCAGTACTTC
TRBV7-9	few	TRBJ2-5	-	CASSFDFGSGETQYF	TGTGCCAGCAGCTTCGATTTCGGGTCCGGGGAGACCCAGTACTTC
TRBV6-5	few	TRBJ1-5	TRBD1	CASSRVGQGNQPQHF	TGTGCCAGCAGCCGGGTGGGACAGGGGAATCAGCCCCAGCATTTT
TRBV6-1	-	TRBJ2-7	TRBD1	CASIRQGKGYEQYF	TGTGCCAGCATCAGACAGGGGAAAGGCTACGAGCAGTACTTC
TRBV25-1	-	TRBJ1-2	TRBD1	CASSDGTGGLGYTF	TGTGCCAGCAGTGATGGAACAGGGGGCCTTGGCTACACCTTC
TRBV15	-	TRBJ2-7	TRBD1	CATSSASGGSYEQYF	TGTGCCACCAGCAGTGCCTCAGGGGGCTCCTACGAGCAGTACTTC
TRBV5-4	-	TRBJ1-2	TRBD1	CASSLRRDRGNYGYTF	TGTGCCAGCAGCTTACGCCGGGACAGGGGCAACTATGGCTACACCTTC
TRBV5-4	-	TRBJ2-2	-	CASSLDRVDGELFF	TGTGCCAGCAGCTTGGACAGGGTGGACGGGGAGCTGTTTTTT
TRBV5-1	-	TRBJ1-3	-	CASSPGSYSGNTIYF	TGCGCCAGCAGCCCCGGGTCCTACTCTGGAAACACCATATATTTT
TRBV9	-	TRBJ1-1	-	CASSVTSENTEAFF	TGTGCCAGCAGCGTTACTAGCGAGAACACTGAAGCTTTCTTT
TRBV6-1	-	TRBJ2-1	TRBD2	CASSQTSAYNEQFF	TGTGCCAGCAGTCAGACTAGCGCGTACAATGAGCAGTTCTTC
TRBV6-1	few	TRBJ1-4	-	CASSVGRGNEKLFF	TGTGCCAGCAGTGTTGGGCGCGGGAATGAAAAACTGTTTTTT
TRBV12-5	few	TRBJ1-5	-	CASGLVDPGRYSNQPQHF	TGTGCTAGTGGTTTGGTAGATCCGGGTCGTTATAGCAATCAGCCCCAGCATTTT
TRBV27	-	TRBJ1-4	TRBD1	CASSLLQGEEKLFF	TGTGCCAGCAGTTTATTGCAGGGGGAGGAAAAACTGTTTTTT
TRBV7-2	-	TRBJ2-7	TRBD2	CASSLGLAGAGEQYF	TGTGCCAGCAGCTTAGGACTAGCGGGAGCAGGCGAGCAGTACTTC
TRBV10-3	-	TRBJ2-1	-	CAIGEFNNEQFF	TGTGCCATCGGGGAGTTTAACAATGAGCAGTTCTTC
TRBV27	-	TRBJ2-7	TRBD2	CASSPRTSGGPSSYEQYF	TGTGCCAGCAGTCCCCGGACTAGCGGGGGCCCGAGCTCCTACGAGCAGTACTTC
TRBV21-1	-	TRBJ1-5	-	CASSKVGGYHQPQHF	TGTGCCAGCAGCAAAGTGGGCGGGTATCATCAGCCCCAGCATTTT
TRBV19	-	TRBJ1-4	-	CASRQAGREKLFF	TGTGCCTCCCGGCAGGCAGGTCGCGAAAAACTGTTTTTT
TRBV7-2	few	TRBJ2-7	-	CASSFDLEREQYF	TGTGCCAGCAGCTTTGACCTTGAGAGGGAGCAGTACTTC